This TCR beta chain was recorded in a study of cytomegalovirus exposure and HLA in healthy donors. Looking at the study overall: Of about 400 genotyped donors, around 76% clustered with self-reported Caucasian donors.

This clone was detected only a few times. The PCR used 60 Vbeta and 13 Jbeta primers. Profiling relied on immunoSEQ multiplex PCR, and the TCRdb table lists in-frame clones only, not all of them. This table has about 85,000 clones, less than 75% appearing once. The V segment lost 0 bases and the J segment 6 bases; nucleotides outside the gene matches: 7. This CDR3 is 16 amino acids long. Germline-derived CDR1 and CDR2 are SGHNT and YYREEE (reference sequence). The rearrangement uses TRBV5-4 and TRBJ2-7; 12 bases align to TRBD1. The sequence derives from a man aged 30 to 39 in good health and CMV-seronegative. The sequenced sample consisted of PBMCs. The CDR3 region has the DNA TGTGCCAGCAGCTTGGCCCACCGGGACAGGGGGCGCGAGCAGTACTTC. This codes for CASSLAHRDRGREQYF.